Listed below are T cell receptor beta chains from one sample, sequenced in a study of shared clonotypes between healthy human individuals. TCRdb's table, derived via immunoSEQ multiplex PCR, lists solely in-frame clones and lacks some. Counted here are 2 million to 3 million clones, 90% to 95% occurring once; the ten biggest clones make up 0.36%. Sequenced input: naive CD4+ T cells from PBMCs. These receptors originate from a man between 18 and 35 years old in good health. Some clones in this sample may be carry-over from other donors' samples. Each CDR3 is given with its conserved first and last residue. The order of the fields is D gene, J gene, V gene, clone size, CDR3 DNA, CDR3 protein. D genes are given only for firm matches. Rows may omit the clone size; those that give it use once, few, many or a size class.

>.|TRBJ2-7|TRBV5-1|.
TGCGCCAGCAGCTTGGGAGTGATAAGCTCCTACGAGCAGTACTTC
CASSLGVISSYEQYF
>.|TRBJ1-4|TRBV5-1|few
TGCGCCAGCAGCTTGGTTCCTAATGAAAAACTGTTTTTT
CASSLVPNEKLFF
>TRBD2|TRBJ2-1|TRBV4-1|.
TGCGCCAGCAGCCAAGAAAGGACTAGCGGGGCAAACAATGAGCAGTTCTTC
CASSQERTSGANNEQFF
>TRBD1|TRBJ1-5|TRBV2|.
TGTGCCAGCAGCCGACAGGGCTATCAGCCCCAGCATTTT
CASSRQGYQPQHF
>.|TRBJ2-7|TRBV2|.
TGTGCCAGCAGTCCTGGCGTGGTCCTTGCCTCGTATCGCGAGCAGTACTTC
CASSPGVVLASYREQYF
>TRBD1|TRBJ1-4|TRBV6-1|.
TGTGCCAGCAGTGCCGCGCCCGGGGGGACAGGGACGACTAATGAAAAACTGTTTTTT
CASSAAPGGTGTTNEKLFF
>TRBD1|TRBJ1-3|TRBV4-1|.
TGCGCCAGCAGCCAAACCGGGACAGGGACAGGAAACACCATATATTTT
CASSQTGTGTGNTIYF
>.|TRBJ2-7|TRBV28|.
TGTGCCAGCAGTGCATGGCCCGAATTGCAAAGGTCCTACGAGCAGTACTTC
CASSAWPELQRSYEQYF
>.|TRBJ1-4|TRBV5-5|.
TGTGCCAGCAGCCCGCAACCGACAGCAAGAAGACCAGCAACTAATGAAAAACTGTTTTTT
CASSPQPTARRPATNEKLFF
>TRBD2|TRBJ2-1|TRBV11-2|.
TGTGCCAGCAGCGCCACAATAGCGGGTATCAATGAGCAGTTCTTC
CASSATIAGINEQFF
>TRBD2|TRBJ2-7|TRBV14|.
TGTGCCAGCAGCCAAGTGGGAGGGAAGGAGTACTTC
CASSQVGGKEYF
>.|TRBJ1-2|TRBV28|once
TGTGCCAGCAGGGAGGGGGGCTCAGCTTTTAATGGCTACACCTTC
CASREGGSAFNGYTF
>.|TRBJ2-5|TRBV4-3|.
TGCGCCAGCAGCCAAGATCCCCGGGAGACCCAGTACTTC
CASSQDPRETQYF
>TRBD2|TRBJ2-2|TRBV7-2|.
TGTGCCAGCAGCTTGGGGACTAGGGTCCCCGGGGAGCTGTTTTTT
CASSLGTRVPGELFF
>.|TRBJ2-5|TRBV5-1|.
TGCGCCAGCAGCTGGAGGGACAGACAAGAGACCCAGTACTTC
CASSWRDRQETQYF
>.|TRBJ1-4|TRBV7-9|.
TGTGCCAGCTCACAGGGCGGCGAAAAACTGTTTTTT
CASSQGGEKLFF
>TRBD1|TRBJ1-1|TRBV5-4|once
TGTGCCAGCAGCTTGGCAGGGGGCGCGATTGAAGCTTTCTTT
CASSLAGGAIEAFF
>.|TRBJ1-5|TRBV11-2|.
TGTGCCAGCAGCTTAGCGTTTGACCAGCCCCAGCATTTT
CASSLAFDQPQHF
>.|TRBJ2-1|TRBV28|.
TGTGCCAGCCGCCGACAGGGACTGGATGAGCAGTTCTTC
CASRRQGLDEQFF
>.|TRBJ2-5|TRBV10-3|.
TGTGCCATCAGTGAGGACTTGGTGCAACCAAGGGAGACCCAGTACTTC
CAISEDLVQPRETQYF
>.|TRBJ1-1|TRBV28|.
TGTGCCAGCATTGGGGTCGCCCGATTTACTGAAGCTTTCTTT
CASIGVARFTEAFF
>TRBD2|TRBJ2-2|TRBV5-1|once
TGCGCCAGCAGCTTGAGAGCGGGAGGGCCTAGCACCGGGGAGCTGTTTTTT
CASSLRAGGPSTGELFF
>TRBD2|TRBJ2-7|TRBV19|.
TGTGCCGCTAGCGGGACTTACGAGCAGTACTTC
CAASGTYEQYF
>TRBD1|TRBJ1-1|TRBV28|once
TGTGCCAGCAGTGCCCACCCGGGACAGGGGACCACTGAAGCTTTCTTT
CASSAHPGQGTTEAFF
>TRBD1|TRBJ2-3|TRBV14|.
TGTGCCAGCAGCCTCATACAGGGGGATACGCAGTATTTT
CASSLIQGDTQYF
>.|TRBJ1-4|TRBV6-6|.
TGTGCCAGCAGTTTGAAGGGGGTGGCAAATGAAAAACTGTTTTTT
CASSLKGVANEKLFF
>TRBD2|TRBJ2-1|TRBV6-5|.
TGTGCCAGCAGTTCCCCTGCGGGAGGGCCGAATGAGCAGTTCTTC
CASSSPAGGPNEQFF
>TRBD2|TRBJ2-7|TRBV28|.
TGTGCCAGCAGTCCCCCAAGCGGGACTCTTAATCGAGGCGAGCAGTACTTC
CASSPPSGTLNRGEQYF
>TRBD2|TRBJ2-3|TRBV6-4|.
TGTGCCAGCAGTGCCCTAGCGGGAGAAACAGATACGCAGTATTTT
CASSALAGETDTQYF
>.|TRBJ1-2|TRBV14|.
TGTGCCAGCAGCCAACAACCCCCGCTCTATGGCTACACCTTC
CASSQQPPLYGYTF
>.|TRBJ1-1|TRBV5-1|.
TGCGCCAGCAGCCCCCTCGGGGTGGGGATGAACACTGAAGCTTTCTTT
CASSPLGVGMNTEAFF
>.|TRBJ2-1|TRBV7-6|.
TGTGCCAGCAGCTTACAACTGCCTCAGGGGTACAATGAGCAGTTCTTC
CASSLQLPQGYNEQFF
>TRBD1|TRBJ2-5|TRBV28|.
TGTGCCAGCAGTTTATCCGGGACAGGGGCCCTAGAGACCCAGTACTTC
CASSLSGTGALETQYF
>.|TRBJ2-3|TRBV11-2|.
TGTGCCAGCGGCCCTCCCGGACTCATCACAGATACGCAGTATTTT
CASGPPGLITDTQYF
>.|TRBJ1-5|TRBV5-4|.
TGTGCCAGCAGCGGCAGTAGCAATCAGCCCCAGCATTTT
CASSGSSNQPQHF
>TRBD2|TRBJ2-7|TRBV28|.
TGTGCCAGCGGTTTAGCGGGAGGGGGAGAGCAGTACTTC
CASGLAGGGEQYF
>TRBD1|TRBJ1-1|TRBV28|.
TGTGCCAGCAGTTTAGCAGGGGGCGCGGGAACGAACACTGAAGCTTTCTTT
CASSLAGGAGTNTEAFF
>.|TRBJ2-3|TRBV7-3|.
TGTGCCAGCAGCTCACACCCCGGCTACCCCACAGATACGCAGTATTTT
CASSSHPGYPTDTQYF
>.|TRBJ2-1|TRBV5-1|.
TGCGCCAGCAGCTTGGAGCCAGACAATGAGCAGTTCTTC
CASSLEPDNEQFF
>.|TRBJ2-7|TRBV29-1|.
TGCAGCGTGTATAGCCCCGGTGTTGACTACGAGCAGTACTTC
CSVYSPGVDYEQYF
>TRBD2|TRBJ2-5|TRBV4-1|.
TGCGCCAGCAGCTGGGGGGGGAGGGCCCAAGAGACCCAGTACTTC
CASSWGGRAQETQYF
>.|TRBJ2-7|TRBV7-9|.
TGTGCCAGCAGCTTAGTTCCAGGGAGGAACGAGCAGTACTTC
CASSLVPGRNEQYF
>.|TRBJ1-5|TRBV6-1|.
TGTGCCAGCAGTGAACTGGCAGGGGAACAGCCCCAGCATTTT
CASSELAGEQPQHF
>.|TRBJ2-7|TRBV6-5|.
TGTGCCAGCAGTTCCCGACGGTACTGGGACGAGCAGTACTTC
CASSSRRYWDEQYF
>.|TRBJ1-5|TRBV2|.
TGTGCCAGCAGTGAAGGCAGGGGAAATCAGCCCCAGCATTTT
CASSEGRGNQPQHF